Presented here are 11 T cell receptor beta chains from one specimen sequenced in a study of beta chain features in type 1 diabetes. Regarding the study as a whole: All four CD4+ subsets from Type 1 diabetes patients carried moderately but significantly shorter TCRB CDR3s.

Isolated RNA was reverse transcribed in full, so expressed TCRB transcripts were sequenced. The data were produced by immunoSEQ multiplex PCR, yet TCRdb's version contains in-frame clones alone and is incomplete. The sample lists around 250,000 clones; more than 11% were seen once. For these receptors, no antigen is known. The sequenced material came from naive CD4+ T cells from blood. These receptor sequences come from a man under 40 with type 1 diabetes.

This clone appeared a few times. The J gene is TRBJ2-7, the V gene TRBV27, with TRBD2 matching 13 bases. The CDR3 spans 16 residues. The V and J ends lost 8 bases and 5 bases, in that order; junction bases with no gene match: 12. CDR1 and CDR2 from the germline V gene are MNHEY and SMNVEV (reference sequence). CDR3 coding DNA: TGTGCCAGCGCCATACTAGCGGGGGGGCATAAAAACGAGCAGTACTTC. It translates to CASAILAGGHKNEQYF.

In its sample, this clone was seen a few times. The gene calls are TRBV30 and TRBJ2-5; 16 positions match TRBD2. The CDR3 has 16 residues. CDR1 is GTSNPN and CDR2 is SVGIG in the germline V gene (reference sequence). The J segment lost 4 bases and the V segment lost 3 bases, leaving 5 bases of the junction unmatched. CDR3 sequence: CAWSPGTSGGGETQYF. The CDR3 DNA reads TGTGCCTGGAGCCCCGGGACTAGCGGGGGGGGAGAGACCCAGTACTTC.

This clone was seen a few times. The chain uses TRBV2 and TRBJ2-5, with D tentatively TRBD2 (6 bases). Per germline, CDR1 SNHLY and CDR2 FYNNEI. Trimming took off 6 bases at V and 4 bases at J, with 18 bases between the two ends. The CDR3 is 15 residues long. CDR3 protein: CASRMGVSEGETQYF. The CDR3 DNA reads TGTGCCAGCAGGATGGGGGTCTCGGAGGGAGAGACCCAGTACTTC. Looking up the rest from reference TRBV2 and TRBJ2-5 gives the full variable domain: EPEVTQTPSHQVTQMGQEVILRCVPISNHLYFYWYRQILGQKVEFLVSFYNNEISEKSEIFDDQFSVERPDGSNFTLKIRSTKLEDSAMYFCASRMGVSEGETQYFGPGTRLLVL.

The chain couples TRBV5-1 to TRBJ2-5; no firm D call. CDR1 is SGHRS and CDR2 is YFSETQ in the germline V gene. Between the trimmed V and J ends, which lost 4 bases and 4 bases, there was a span of 17 bases. The CDR3 covers 15 residues. The chain's CDR3 is CASSPRQASIETQYF. The CDR3 DNA reads as TGCGCCAGCAGCCCACGCCAGGCGAGCATAGAGACCCAGTACTTC. The variable domain in full, with the rest retrieved from reference TRBV5-1 and TRBJ2-5, is KAGVTQTPRYLIKTRGQQVTLSCSPISGHRSVSWYQQTPGQGLQFLFEYFSETQRNKGNFPGRFSGRQFSNSRSEMNVSTLELGDSALYLCASSPRQASIETQYFGPGTRLLVL.

This clone was observed a few times. The chain couples TRBV29-1 to TRBJ2-1, with D possibly matching TRBD1 (5 bases). Germline V gene data show CDR1 as SQVTM and CDR2 as ANQGSEA. The CDR3 is 12 amino acids. V was shortened by 2 bases and J by 5 bases, with 7 bases between the two germline ends. This CDR3 is CSVEKGNNEQFF. CDR3 DNA: TGCAGCGTTGAAAAGGGGAACAATGAGCAGTTCTTC.

This clone was seen a few times. The chain links TRBV4-2 to TRBJ1-1; D remains unclear. Germline loops: CDR1 LGHNA, CDR2 YNFKEQ. The CDR3 loop spans 14 amino acids. The V end was cut by 2 bases, the J end by 0 bases, with 7 bases between. For the CDR3, the DNA is TGTGCCAGCAGCCAATCAGTCCTGAACACTGAAGCTTTCTTT. It encodes CASSQSVLNTEAFF.

The genes are TRBV18 and TRBJ1-1, with a possible D match to TRBD1 (6 bases). Germline lookup yields CDR1 KGHSH and CDR2 LQKENI. This CDR3 is built from 14 residues. The V end was cut by 3 bases, the J end by 5 bases, with 13 bases between. The CDR3 reads CASSPQGGETEAFF. As DNA, the CDR3 is TGTGCCAGCTCACCTCAAGGGGGAGAAACTGAAGCTTTCTTT.

This clone has only a few counts. This chain uses TRBV19 with TRBJ2-3; 8 bases fit TRBD1. The CDR3 is made up of 16 amino acids. CDR1 and CDR2 from the germline V gene are LNHDA and SQIVND (reference sequence). V lost 5 bases and J lost 4; bases outside the gene matches: 11. The CDR3 coding sequence is TGTGCCAGTAGTCCAACCCGACAGGGGCTCCCAGATACGCAGTATTTT. This encodes CASSPTRQGLPDTQYF.

This rearrangement joins TRBV6-6 to TRBJ1-2; D possibly corresponds to TRBD1 (5 bases). This CDR3 has 14 residues. Trimming removed 0 bases from V and 3 bases from J, with 8 bases in between. In germline, CDR1 is MNHNY, CDR2 SVGAGI (reference sequence). This CDR3 reads CASSYSKGDYGYTF. CDR3 DNA sequence: TGTGCCAGCAGTTACTCGAAAGGGGACTATGGCTACACCTTC.

The chain carries TRBV6-1 and TRBJ2-5, with D perhaps matching TRBD1 (6 bases). Germline V lookup: CDR1 MNHNS, CDR2 SASEGT. The CDR3 is 15 amino acids. The V gene lost 7 bases and the J gene lost 4 bases, with 19 bases spanning the gap. The CDR3 DNA reads TGTGCCAGCACCCAGGGGTACAGAGGGGCAGAGACCCAGTACTTC. Protein sequence: CASTQGYRGAETQYF.

The sample holds a few counts of this clone. The chain links TRBV27 to TRBJ2-3; 8 bases fit TRBD2. Per germline, CDR1 MNHEY and CDR2 SMNVEV (reference sequence). This CDR3 spans 16 amino acids. The V segment lost 5 bases and the J segment 4 bases; nucleotides outside the gene matches: 11. The CDR3, as DNA: TGTGCCAGCAGTCCTTTATCCGGGAGGGCCGCAGATACGCAGTATTTT. It encodes CASSPLSGRAADTQYF.